Here is one TCR beta chain with its context. The data belong to a study of blood T cell repertoires in COVID-19. This CDR3 region has 13 residues. In germline, CDR1 is SGHDT, CDR2 YYEEEE. The ends were cut back, 1 base at V and 2 bases at J, with 7 bases in the middle. Data came from immunoSEQ multiplex PCR; TCRdb stores just in-frame clones and leaves some out. This repertoire shows about 36,000 clones, around 78% found once; its top ten account for 30% to 35%. This receptor was taken from a man in his sixties with acute or convalescent COVID-19. Sequenced material: peripheral blood. The chain uses TRBV5-6 and TRBJ2-7; D not certain. For the CDR3, the DNA is TGTGCCAGCAGCTTGCGCCTAGCCTACGAGCAGTACTTC. Residues: CASSLRLAYEQYF. The whole variable domain, filled in from reference TRBV5-6 and TRBJ2-7, reads DAGVTQSPTHLIKTRGQQVTLRCSPKSGHDTVSWYQQALGQGPQFIFQYYEEEERQRGNFPDRFSGHQFPNYSSELNVNALLLGDSALYLCASSLRLAYEQYFGPGTRLTVT.